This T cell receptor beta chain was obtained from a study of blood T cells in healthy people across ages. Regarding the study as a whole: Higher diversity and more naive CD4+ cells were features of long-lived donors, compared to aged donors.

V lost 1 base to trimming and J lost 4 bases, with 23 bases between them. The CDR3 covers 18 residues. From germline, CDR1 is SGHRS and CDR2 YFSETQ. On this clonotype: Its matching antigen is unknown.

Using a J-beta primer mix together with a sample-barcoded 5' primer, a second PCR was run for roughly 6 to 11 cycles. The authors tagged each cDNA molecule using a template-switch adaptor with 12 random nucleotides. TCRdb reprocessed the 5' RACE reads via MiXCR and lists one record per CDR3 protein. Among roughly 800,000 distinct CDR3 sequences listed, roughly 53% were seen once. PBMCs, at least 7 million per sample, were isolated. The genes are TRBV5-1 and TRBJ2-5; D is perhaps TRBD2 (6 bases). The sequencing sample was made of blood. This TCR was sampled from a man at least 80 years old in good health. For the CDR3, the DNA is TGCGCCAGCAGCTTGCCGCCCGCCGGGGGAACTACTTTAGAGACCCAGTACTTC. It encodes CASSLPPAGGTTLETQYF. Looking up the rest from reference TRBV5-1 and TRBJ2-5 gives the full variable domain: KAGVTQTPRYLIKTRGQQVTLSCSPISGHRSVSWYQQTPGQGLQFLFEYFSETQRNKGNFPGRFSGRQFSNSRSEMNVSTLELGDSALYLCASSLPPAGGTTLETQYFGPGTRLLVL.